This TCR beta chain was sequenced for a study of blood T cell repertoires in COVID-19. Across the study: The United States, Italy and Spain provided the acute and convalescent COVID-19 samples. From T cells, B-cell-depleted T cells, or PBMCs came the material, which was cDNA or gDNA.

V lost 4 bases and J lost 3; bases outside the gene matches: 7. The CDR3 runs 15 residues. From germline, CDR1 is ENHRY and CDR2 SYGVKD. Generated by immunoSEQ multiplex PCR, the TCRdb table keeps only in-frame clones and is missing some. In the table there are 250,000 or so clones, around 90% of which are singletons. Material: PBMCs or T cells enriched from blood (not recorded which). The chain is built from TRBV10-3 and TRBJ2-7; 9 bases agree with TRBD1. The sequence derives from a woman aged 30 to 39 with acute COVID-19. The CDR3 nucleotides read TGTGCCATCAGTGGGCGACAGGGGGAAAACTACGAGCAGTACTTC. Its translation: CAISGRQGENYEQYF.